Listed below are T cell receptor beta chains from one sample, sequenced in a study of vaccination and CD4 T cells after COVID-19. These TCRs' antigens remain unknown. TCRdb ran MiXCR on the PCR reads and lists one entry per CDR3 protein. The sample records about 5,500 distinct CDR3 sequences, less than 75% being singletons. The sample comprised CD4+ T cells from blood, cultured in vitro. Receptors were obtained from a human donor who had recovered from COVID-19. The CDR3 runs from the conserved cysteine through the conserved F or W. The D gene is left open where the match is weak. Expanded clones get a size class; other rows say once, few or many, or leave the size out.

V gene	D gene	CDR3 length	J gene	clone size	CDR3 protein	CDR3 DNA
TRBV20-1	-	13	TRBJ1-5	few	CSARDAVPGPQHF	TGCAGTGCTAGAGATGCGGTCCCGGGGCCCCAGCATTTT
TRBV2	TRBD1	12	TRBJ2-5	-	CATRDRGETQYF	TGTGCCACCCGGGACAGGGGGGAGACCCAGTACTTC
TRBV27	TRBD2	16	TRBJ2-1	-	CASSPQTSGALNEQFF	TGTGCCAGCAGTCCCCAGACTAGCGGGGCGCTCAATGAGCAGTTCTTC
TRBV20-1	-	15	TRBJ2-6	-	CSAYPREAGANVLTF	TGCAGTGCCTACCCTAGGGAGGCAGGGGCCAACGTCCTGACTTTC
TRBV7-9	-	14	TRBJ1-2	once	CASSFYLGEHGYTF	TGTGCCAGCAGCTTTTATCTCGGGGAACACGGCTACACCTTC
TRBV6-2/TRBV6-3	TRBD1	14	TRBJ2-1	-	CASSSGQGFNEQFF	TGTGCCAGCAGTTCGGGACAGGGGTTCAATGAGCAGTTCTTC
TRBV29-1	TRBD2	14	TRBJ2-7	-	CSVVGLAVTGEQYF	TGCAGCGTTGTAGGACTAGCGGTGACTGGCGAGCAGTACTTC
TRBV7-2	TRBD2	15	TRBJ2-1	-	CASSISGGNYNEQFF	TGTGCCAGCAGCATTAGCGGGGGGAACTACAATGAGCAGTTCTTC
TRBV27	TRBD1	14	TRBJ2-5	-	CASSLRTGRETQYF	TGTGCCAGCAGTCTCCGGACAGGGAGAGAGACCCAGTACTTC
TRBV7-2	-	15	TRBJ1-5	-	CASSLSGDGNQPQHF	TGTGCCAGCAGCTTATCAGGTGACGGCAATCAGCCCCAGCATTTT
TRBV25-1	TRBD1	15	TRBJ2-1	-	CASSRTGSSYNEQFF	TGTGCCAGCAGTCGGACAGGGAGCTCCTACAATGAGCAGTTCTTC
TRBV5-1	TRBD2	16	TRBJ2-5	medium-sized	CASSLAVSGGGETQYF	TGCGCCAGCAGCTTGGCCGTCTCGGGAGGGGGTGAGACCCAGTACTTC
TRBV6-2/TRBV6-3	-	14	TRBJ2-1	-	CASSYMGRNNEQFF	TGTGCCAGCAGTTACATGGGCAGGAACAATGAGCAGTTCTTC
TRBV11-2	TRBD1	13	TRBJ2-3	-	CASSLDRLDTQYF	TGTGCCAGCAGCCTGGACAGGTTGGATACGCAGTATTTT
TRBV20-1	-	15	TRBJ2-3	-	CSAREAWPSTDTQYF	TGCAGTGCTAGAGAGGCTTGGCCTAGTACAGATACGCAGTATTTT
TRBV27	TRBD1	13	TRBJ2-7	-	CASSLPTGGEQYF	TGTGCCAGCAGTTTACCGACAGGGGGCGAGCAGTACTTC
TRBV20-1	-	15	TRBJ1-5	once	CSASKLSPGVRPQHF	TGCAGTGCTAGTAAATTGTCGCCTGGGGTACGGCCCCAGCATTTT
TRBV2	-	11	TRBJ2-5	-	CASSLVETQYF	TGTGCCAGCAGCCTCGTGGAGACCCAGTACTTC
TRBV6-1	-	16	TRBJ1-1	-	CASSQRSRGRNTEAFF	TGTGCCAGCAGCCAAAGGAGCAGGGGACGGAACACTGAAGCTTTCTTT
TRBV24-1	-	14	TRBJ1-2	-	CATSGSERNYGYTF	TGTGCCACCAGTGGCAGTGAAAGGAACTATGGCTACACCTTC
TRBV5-4	-	13	TRBJ2-7	-	CASSLAGLAEQYF	TGTGCCAGCAGCTTGGCGGGGCTAGCGGAGCAGTACTTC
TRBV12-3/TRBV12-4	-	12	TRBJ1-5	-	CASSFSGQPQHF	TGTGCCAGCAGTTTCTCGGGGCAGCCCCAGCATTTT
TRBV19	-	14	TRBJ1-2	large	CASTNLGSPYGYTF	TGTGCCAGTACAAACCTAGGCAGCCCCTATGGCTACACCTTC
TRBV7-9	-	13	TRBJ1-6	few	CASSRDLGSPLHF	TGTGCCAGCAGCAGGGACCTGGGGTCACCCCTCCACTTT
TRBV27	TRBD1	17	TRBJ1-1	-	CASRRYRGQGENTEAFF	TGTGCCAGCAGACGCTACAGGGGGCAAGGGGAGAACACTGAAGCTTTCTTT
TRBV20-1	-	12	TRBJ1-2	-	CSARDEGLYPTF	TGCAGTGCTAGAGATGAGGGGCTTTACCCCACCTTC
TRBV28	-	13	TRBJ1-3	-	CASRTASGNTIYF	TGTGCCAGCAGGACAGCCTCTGGAAACACCATATATTTT
TRBV4-2	-	16	TRBJ1-6	-	CASSQDPLAYNSPLHF	TGTGCCAGCAGCCAAGACCCCCTAGCCTATAATTCACCCCTCCACTTT
TRBV7-9	-	16	TRBJ2-5	few	CASSLEGVQGLETQYF	TGTGCCAGCAGCTTAGAGGGGGTGCAGGGCTTGGAGACCCAGTACTTC
TRBV6-5	-	15	TRBJ2-7	-	CASSYGGGISYEQYF	TGTGCCAGCAGTTACGGGGGCGGGATCTCCTACGAGCAGTACTTC
TRBV19	-	13	TRBJ1-1	-	CASSIGPVAEAFF	TGTGCCAGTAGTATAGGGCCGGTAGCTGAAGCTTTCTTT
TRBV6-2/TRBV6-3	-	15	TRBJ1-5	few	CASSYVSFGNQPQHF	TGTGCCAGCAGTTACGTTAGTTTTGGGAATCAGCCCCAGCATTTT
TRBV7-2	-	17	TRBJ2-3	-	CASSLARARGATDTQYF	TGTGCCAGCAGCTTAGCGAGGGCCCGGGGGGCCACAGATACGCAGTATTTT
TRBV6-1	TRBD1	15	TRBJ1-2	-	CASSEVYGTGYGYTF	TGTGCCAGCAGTGAAGTCTACGGGACAGGCTATGGCTACACCTTC
TRBV2	-	15	TRBJ2-7	-	CAISLRDPYGYEQYF	TGTGCCATATCGCTCAGGGACCCCTACGGCTACGAGCAGTACTTC
TRBV20-1	-	14	TRBJ1-2	-	CSARDPGAHLDPSF	TGCAGTGCTAGAGACCCCGGCGCCCACCTGGACCCTTCCTTC
TRBV6-1	TRBD2	16	TRBJ2-1	-	CASSRPLAGLYNEQFF	TGTGCCAGCAGCCGACCCCTAGCGGGGCTTTACAATGAGCAGTTCTTC
TRBV7-8	-	14	TRBJ2-7	-	CASSLAGSSYEQYF	TGTGCCAGCAGCTTAGCAGGGAGCTCCTACGAGCAGTACTTC
TRBV6-2/TRBV6-3	-	14	TRBJ2-3	few	CASSYGGITDTQYF	TGTGCCAGCAGTTATGGCGGAATCACAGATACGCAGTATTTT
TRBV6-5	TRBD2	15	TRBJ2-7	-	CASSYSSAGIYEQYF	TGTGCCAGCAGTTACTCGTCAGCGGGGATCTACGAGCAGTACTTC
TRBV11-2	-	14	TRBJ1-6	-	CASSLTQYNSPLHF	TGTGCCAGCAGCTTAACCCAGTATAATTCACCCCTCCACTTT
TRBV12-3/TRBV12-4	TRBD1	12	TRBJ1-2	-	CASSRTGYGYTF	TGTGCCAGCAGCAGGACAGGCTATGGCTACACCTTC
TRBV20-1	TRBD1	13	TRBJ1-5	few	CSASGQANQPQHF	TGCAGTGCCTCGGGACAGGCTAATCAGCCCCAGCATTTT
TRBV6-1	TRBD1	12	TRBJ1-2	-	CASTRQGDGYTF	TGTGCCAGCACCCGACAGGGGGATGGCTACACCTTC
TRBV6-1	-	14	TRBJ1-5	-	CASSEGGGHTPQHF	TGTGCCAGCAGTGAGGGGGGCGGACACACGCCCCAGCATTTT
TRBV20-1	-	14	TRBJ2-3	-	CSARQWRDLNTQYF	TGCAGTGCTAGGCAGTGGCGGGACTTGAATACGCAGTATTTT
TRBV11-2	TRBD2	14	TRBJ2-7	-	CASSQLAASYEPYF	TGTGCCAGCAGCCAACTAGCGGCTTCCTACGAGCCGTACTTC
TRBV20-1	-	18	TRBJ1-5	-	CSARASRVGTPNNQPQHF	TGCAGTGCTAGAGCTTCTAGGGTAGGGACACCCAACAATCAGCCCCAGCATTTT
TRBV4-2	-	13	TRBJ2-2	-	CASSQDSSGELFF	TGTGCCAGCAGCCAAGACAGTTCGGGGGAGCTGTTTTTT
TRBV6-2/TRBV6-3	-	15	TRBJ1-2	once	CASSIGGAPNYGYTF	TGTGCCAGCAGTATTGGGGGTGCCCCTAACTATGGCTACACCTTC